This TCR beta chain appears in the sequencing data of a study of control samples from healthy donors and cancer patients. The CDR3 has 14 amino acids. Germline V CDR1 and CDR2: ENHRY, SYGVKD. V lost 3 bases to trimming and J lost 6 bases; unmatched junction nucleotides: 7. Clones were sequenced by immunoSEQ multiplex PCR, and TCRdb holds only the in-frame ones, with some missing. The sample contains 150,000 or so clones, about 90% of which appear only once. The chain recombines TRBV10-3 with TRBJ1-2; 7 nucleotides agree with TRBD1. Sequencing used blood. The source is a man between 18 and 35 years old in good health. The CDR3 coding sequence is TGTGCCATCAGTGAAGGGGGCCATTTTGATGGCTACACCTTC. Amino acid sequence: CAISEGGHFDGYTF.